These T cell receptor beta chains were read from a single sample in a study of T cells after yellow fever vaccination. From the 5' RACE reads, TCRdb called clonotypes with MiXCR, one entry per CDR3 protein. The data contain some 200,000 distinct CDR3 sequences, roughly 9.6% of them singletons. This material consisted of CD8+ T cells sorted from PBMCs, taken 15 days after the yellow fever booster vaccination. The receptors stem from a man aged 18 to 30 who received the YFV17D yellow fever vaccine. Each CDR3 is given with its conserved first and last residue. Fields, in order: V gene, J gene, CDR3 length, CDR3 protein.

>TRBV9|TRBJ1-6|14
CASSVDPINSPLHF
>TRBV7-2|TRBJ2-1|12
CATRVSWDEQFF
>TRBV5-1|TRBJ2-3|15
CASSTGGLARDTQYF
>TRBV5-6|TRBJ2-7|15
CASSLPAAGRHEQYF
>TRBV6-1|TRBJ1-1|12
CAISTGLTEAFF
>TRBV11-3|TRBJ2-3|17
CASSTRGGGPGGDTQYF
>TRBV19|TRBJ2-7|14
CASSIASYPYEQYF
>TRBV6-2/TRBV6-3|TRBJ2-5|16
CASSYGTSGGEETQYF
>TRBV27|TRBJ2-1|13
CASSIGANNEQFF
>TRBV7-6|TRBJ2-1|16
CASSLGQSTPYNEQFF
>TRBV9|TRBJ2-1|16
CASSARRTGVDNEQFF
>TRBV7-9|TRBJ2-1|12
CASSLLSNEQFF
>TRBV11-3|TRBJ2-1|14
CASSGREGAHEQFF
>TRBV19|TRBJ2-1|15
CASSPRTGNWDEQFF
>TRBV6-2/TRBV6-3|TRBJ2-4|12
CASKGRKNIQYF
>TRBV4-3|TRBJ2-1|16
CASSRADRGRRNEQFF
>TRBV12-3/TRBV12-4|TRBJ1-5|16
CASSPRGVYGNQPQHF
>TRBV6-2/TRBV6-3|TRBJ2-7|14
CASLRLGGSYEQYF
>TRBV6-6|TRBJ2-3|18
CASLSVVGSGGTTDTQYF
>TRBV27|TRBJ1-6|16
CASSLGVGGEHSPLHF
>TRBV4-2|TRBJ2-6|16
CASSIDSTSGANVLTF
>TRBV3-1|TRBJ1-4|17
CASSQVSGDLANEKLFF
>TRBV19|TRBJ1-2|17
CASSIDQADTSYYGYTF
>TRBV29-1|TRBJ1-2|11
CSVGAVYGYTF
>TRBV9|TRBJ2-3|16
CASSGLGTGETDTQYF
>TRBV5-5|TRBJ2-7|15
CASSSYGLAGYEQYF
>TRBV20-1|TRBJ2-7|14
CSAITTGSSYEQYF
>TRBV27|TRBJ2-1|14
CASSWRSESNEQFF
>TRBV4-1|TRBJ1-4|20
CASSQSGGTGELYANEKLFF
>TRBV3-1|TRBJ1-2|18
CASSQDRVGGAGDYGYTF
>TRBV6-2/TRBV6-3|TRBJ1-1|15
CASSKTGLVNTEAFF
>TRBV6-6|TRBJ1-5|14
CASSYSRVDQPQHF
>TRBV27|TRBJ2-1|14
CASRGQGEINEQFF
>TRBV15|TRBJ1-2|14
CATSPIGSNYGYTF
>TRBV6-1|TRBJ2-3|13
CASSEVETDTQYF
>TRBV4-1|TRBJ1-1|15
CASSPRESMNTEAFF
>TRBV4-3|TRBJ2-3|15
CASSQDLASTDTQYF
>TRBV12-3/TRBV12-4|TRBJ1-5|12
CASSRPLQPQHF
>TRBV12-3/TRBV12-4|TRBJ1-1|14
CASSSATDNTEAFF
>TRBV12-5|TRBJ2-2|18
CASGLVLHKPENTGELFF
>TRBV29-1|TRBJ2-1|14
CSTPVRSSSNEQFF
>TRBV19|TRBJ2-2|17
CATLKREGGSGTGELFF
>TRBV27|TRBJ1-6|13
CASSFTGDSPLHF
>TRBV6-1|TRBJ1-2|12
CASSEVSGFSTF
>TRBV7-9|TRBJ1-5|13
CASSHTGIEPQHF
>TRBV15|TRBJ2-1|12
CATRGLSNEQFF
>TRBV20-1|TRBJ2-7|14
CSARSSGDSYEQYF